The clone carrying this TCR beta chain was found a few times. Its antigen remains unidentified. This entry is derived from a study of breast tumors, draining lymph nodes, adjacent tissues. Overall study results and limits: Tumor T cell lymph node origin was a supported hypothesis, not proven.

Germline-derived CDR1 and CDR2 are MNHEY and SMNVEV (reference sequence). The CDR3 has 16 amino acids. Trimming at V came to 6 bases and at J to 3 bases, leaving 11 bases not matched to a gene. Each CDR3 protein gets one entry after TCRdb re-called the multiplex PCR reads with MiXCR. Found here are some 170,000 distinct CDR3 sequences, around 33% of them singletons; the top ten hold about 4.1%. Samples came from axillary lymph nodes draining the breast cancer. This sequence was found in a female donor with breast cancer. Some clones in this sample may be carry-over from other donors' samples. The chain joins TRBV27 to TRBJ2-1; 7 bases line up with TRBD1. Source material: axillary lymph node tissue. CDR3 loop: CASSPRGLPLYNEQFF. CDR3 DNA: TGTGCCAGCAGCCCTAGGGGGCTTCCCCTCTACAATGAGCAGTTCTTC.